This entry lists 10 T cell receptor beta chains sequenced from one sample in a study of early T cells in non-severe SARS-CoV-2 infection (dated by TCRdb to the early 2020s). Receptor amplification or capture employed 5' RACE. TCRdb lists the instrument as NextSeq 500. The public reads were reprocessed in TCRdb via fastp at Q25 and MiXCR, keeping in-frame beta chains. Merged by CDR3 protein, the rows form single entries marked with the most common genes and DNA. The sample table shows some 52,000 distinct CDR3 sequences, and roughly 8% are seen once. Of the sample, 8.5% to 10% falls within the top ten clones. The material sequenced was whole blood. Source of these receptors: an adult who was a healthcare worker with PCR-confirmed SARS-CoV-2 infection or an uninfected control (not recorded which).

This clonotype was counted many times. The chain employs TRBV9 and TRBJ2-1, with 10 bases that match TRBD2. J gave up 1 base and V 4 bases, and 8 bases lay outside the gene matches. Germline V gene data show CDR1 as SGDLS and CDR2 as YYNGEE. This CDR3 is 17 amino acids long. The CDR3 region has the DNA TGTGCCAGCAGCTACTCTAGCGGGAGCAATTCCTACAATGAGCAGTTCTTC. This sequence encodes CASSYSSGSNSYNEQFF.

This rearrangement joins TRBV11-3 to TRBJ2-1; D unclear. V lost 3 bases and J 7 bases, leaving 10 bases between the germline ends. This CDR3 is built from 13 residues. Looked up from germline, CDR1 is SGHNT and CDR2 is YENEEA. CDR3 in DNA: TGTGCCAGCAGCTTGGGCGTGGCGAATGAGCAGTTCTTC. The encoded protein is CASSLGVANEQFF.

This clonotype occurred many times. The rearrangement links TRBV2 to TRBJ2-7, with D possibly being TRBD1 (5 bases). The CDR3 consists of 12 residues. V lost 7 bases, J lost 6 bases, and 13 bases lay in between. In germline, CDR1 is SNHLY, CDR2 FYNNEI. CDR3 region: CASTIGVGEQYF. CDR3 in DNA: TGTGCCAGCACTATAGGGGTCGGCGAGCAGTACTTC.

This CDR3 is CASSDGDPGELFF. CDR3 in DNA: TGTGCCAGCTCAGACGGGGATCCCGGGGAGCTGTTTTTT. This chain connects TRBV18 to TRBJ2-2; D possibly corresponds to TRBD2 (5 bases). Germline CDR1 is KGHSH and CDR2 is LQKENI. Trimming shortened V by 5 bases and J by 6 bases, and 10 bases separated the two germline ends. The CDR3 loop spans 13 amino acids.

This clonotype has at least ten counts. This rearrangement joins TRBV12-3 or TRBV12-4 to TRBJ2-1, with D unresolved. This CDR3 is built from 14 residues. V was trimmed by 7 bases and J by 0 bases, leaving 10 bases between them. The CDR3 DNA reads TGTGCCAGCACCTATGATAGCTCCTACAATGAGCAGTTCTTC. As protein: CASTYDSSYNEQFF.

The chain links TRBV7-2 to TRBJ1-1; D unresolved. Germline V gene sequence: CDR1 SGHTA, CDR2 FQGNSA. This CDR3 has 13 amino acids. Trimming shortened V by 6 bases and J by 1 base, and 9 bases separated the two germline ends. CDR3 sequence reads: CASRPKRNTEAFF. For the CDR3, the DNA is TGTGCCAGCAGGCCGAAAAGGAACACTGAAGCTTTCTTT.

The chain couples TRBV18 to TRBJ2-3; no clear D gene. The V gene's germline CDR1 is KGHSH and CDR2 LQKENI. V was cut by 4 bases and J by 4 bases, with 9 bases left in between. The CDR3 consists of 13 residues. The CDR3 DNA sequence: TGTGCCAGCTCACTCGGTGGGGCAGATACGCAGTATTTT. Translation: CASSLGGADTQYF.

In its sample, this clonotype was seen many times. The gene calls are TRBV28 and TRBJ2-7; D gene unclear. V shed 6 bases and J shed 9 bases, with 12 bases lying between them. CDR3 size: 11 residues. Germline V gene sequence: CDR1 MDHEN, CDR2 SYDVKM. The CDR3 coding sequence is TGTGCCAGCAGCGCATCGCACGTGCAGTACTTC. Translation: CASSASHVQYF.

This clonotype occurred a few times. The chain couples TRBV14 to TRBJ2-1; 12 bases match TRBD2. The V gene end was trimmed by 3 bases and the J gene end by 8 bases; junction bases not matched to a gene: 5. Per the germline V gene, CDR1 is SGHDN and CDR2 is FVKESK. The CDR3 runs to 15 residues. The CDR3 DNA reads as TGTGCCAGCAGCCACCCGGGACTAGCGGGCCATGAGCAGTTCTTC. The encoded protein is CASSHPGLAGHEQFF. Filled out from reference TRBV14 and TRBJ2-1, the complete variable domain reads EAGVTQFPSHSVIEKGQTVTLRCDPISGHDNLYWYRRVMGKEIKFLLHFVKESKQDESGMPNNRFLAERTGGTYSTLKVQPAELEDSGVYFCASSHPGLAGHEQFFGPGTRLTVL.

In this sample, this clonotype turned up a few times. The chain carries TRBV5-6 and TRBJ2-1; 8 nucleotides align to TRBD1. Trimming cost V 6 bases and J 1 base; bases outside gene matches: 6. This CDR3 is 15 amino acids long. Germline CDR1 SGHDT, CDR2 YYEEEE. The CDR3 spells CASTRGRPSYNEQFF. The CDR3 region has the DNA TGTGCCAGCACCAGGGGGCGGCCGTCCTACAATGAGCAGTTCTTC.